The table lists the clone carrying this T cell receptor beta chain with many counts. The CDR3 is 11 amino acids. V shed 6 bases and J shed 4 bases, with 7 bases lying between them. Looked up from germline, CDR1 is SEHNR and CDR2 is FQNEAQ (reference sequence). TCRdb passed the 5' RACE reads through MiXCR, listing each CDR3 protein once. The sample shows about 58,000 distinct CDR3 sequences, around 6.2% of them seen only once. This sample stems from a study of T cells after yellow fever vaccination. The sequence came from a man aged 18 to 30 who received the YFV17D yellow fever vaccine. The V gene is TRBV7-9, the J gene TRBJ2-7; D remains ambiguous. The sample consisted of PBMCs, either bulk or a sorted T-cell subset (CD4+, CD8+, memory, or dextramer-sorted; not recorded which), taken on the day of the yellow fever booster vaccination. The DNA of the CDR3 is TGTGCCAGCAGGTTGGGATACGAGCAGTACTTC. Its protein product is CASRLGYEQYF. The whole variable domain, filled in from reference TRBV7-9 and TRBJ2-7, reads DTGVSQNPRHKITKRGQNVTFRCDPISEHNRLYWYRQTLGQGPEFLTYFQNEAQLEKSRLLSDRFSAERPKGSFSTLEIQRTEQGDSAMYLCASRLGYEQYFGPGTRLTVT.